The 18 T cell receptor beta chains below were found in one sample sequenced in a study of early T cells in non-severe SARS-CoV-2 infection. Via MiXCR, TCRdb re-called the 5' RACE reads, giving one row per CDR3 protein. The table records approximately 80,000 distinct CDR3 sequences, roughly 12% of them present only once. What was sequenced was whole blood. Source of these receptors: an adult who was a healthcare worker with PCR-confirmed SARS-CoV-2 infection or an uninfected control (not recorded which).

This clonotype was counted many times. V usage is TRBV5-1 and J usage is TRBJ1-1; D uncertain. Trimming pared 2 bases from V and 0 bases from J, leaving 8 bases between. This CDR3 is 14 amino acids long. In germline, CDR1 is SGHRS, CDR2 YFSETQ. CDR3 in DNA: TGCGCCAGCAGCTTACAGAACATGAACACTGAAGCTTTCTTT. Amino acid sequence: CASSLQNMNTEAFF.

The V gene is TRBV29-1, the J gene TRBJ1-1; D ambiguous. This CDR3 is built from 10 residues. The V gene lost 4 bases and the J gene lost 8 bases, with 8 bases spanning the gap. The germline CDR1 and CDR2 sequences are SQVTM and ANQGSEA. In DNA form, the CDR3 reads TGCAGCGTTGTGACATCCGAAGCTTTCTTT. The encoded protein is CSVVTSEAFF.

This clonotype was seen only a few times. The CDR3 DNA is TGCAGCGTTGTCACAGGGGGCGCAACGTACGAGCAGTACTTC. Translated: CSVVTGGATYEQYF. The chain employs TRBV29-1 and TRBJ2-7; 9 bases align to TRBD1. Trimming at V came to 4 bases and at J to 4 bases, leaving 8 bases not matched to a gene. The CDR3 is made up of 14 amino acids. CDR1 is SQVTM, CDR2 ANQGSEA, per germline.

At least ten counts were recorded for this clonotype. This sequence joins TRBV28 and TRBJ2-1; D is unresolved. From germline, CDR1 is MDHEN and CDR2 SYDVKM. V was clipped by 11 bases and J by 5 bases, with 19 bases between them. The CDR3 has 14 residues. The DNA of the CDR3 is TGTGCCGCCCACCGAGGAGCACGGGACAATGAGCAGTTCTTC. Amino acid sequence: CAAHRGARDNEQFF.

Ten or more counts support this clonotype. The chain employs TRBV3-1 and TRBJ2-7; D is unresolved. This CDR3 is built from 14 residues. Trimming took 2 bases from V and 6 from J, leaving 14 bases between them. Germline V CDR1 and CDR2: LGHDT, YNNKEL (reference sequence). CDR3 loop: CASSQLPTAIEQYF. In DNA form, the CDR3 reads TGTGCCAGCAGCCAATTGCCAACGGCTATCGAGCAGTACTTC.

This chain joins TRBV20-1 and TRBJ1-6, with D possibly TRBD1 on 5 matching bases. CDR3 size: 13 residues. Germline V gene lookup returns CDR1 DFQATT and CDR2 SNEGSKA (reference sequence). Between the trimmed V and J ends, which lost 1 base and 14 bases, there was a span of 15 bases. CDR3 in DNA: TGCAGTGCTAGAGCTGGGGCGGCGAACACCCTCCACTTT. It specifies CSARAGAANTLHF.

This clonotype was detected only once. This may stem from a read error, because a much larger clone lies one nucleotide away. The chain combines TRBV11-2 with TRBJ1-1, with TRBD1 matching over 9 bases. The CDR3 runs to 14 residues. CDR1 is SGHAT, CDR2 FQNNGV, per germline. CDR3 region: CVSEGTGMNTEAFF. The CDR3 coding sequence is TGTGTCAGCGAAGGGACAGGGATGAACACTGAAGCTTTCTTT.

In regard to this clonotype: Germline and junction disagree at one end, which may indicate a read error. The chain employs TRBV28 and TRBJ2-1; D is possibly TRBD2 (7 bases). This CDR3 spans 8 amino acids. Germline V gives CDR1 MDHEN, CDR2 SYDVKM. CDR3 protein: CAAEGGDF. CDR3 bases: TGTGCCGCAGAGGGGGGGGACTTC.

V is TRBV6-2 or TRBV6-3 and J is TRBJ2-1; D is uncertain. V shed 6 bases and J shed 4 bases, with 16 bases lying between them. This CDR3 is built from 15 residues. Germline V gene data show CDR1 as MNHEY and CDR2 as SVGEGT. The CDR3 here is CASSLDPAPYNEQFF. CDR3 nucleotide sequence: TGTGCCAGCAGCCTCGACCCGGCCCCTTACAATGAGCAGTTCTTC.

V usage is TRBV11-3 and J usage is TRBJ2-7; no reliable D call. The CDR3 is 14 residues long. In germline, CDR1 is SGHNT, CDR2 YENEEA. V lost 2 bases, J lost 1 base, and 9 bases lay in between. CDR3 nucleotides: TGTGCCAGCAGCTTATCCCCGGAATCCTACGAGCAGTACTTC. It yields the protein CASSLSPESYEQYF.

The gene calls are TRBV6-1 and TRBJ2-2, with 11 bases fitting TRBD2. The J segment lost 4 bases and the V segment lost 5 bases, leaving 6 bases of the junction unmatched. CDR1 is MNHNS, CDR2 SASEGT, per germline. This CDR3 is 16 amino acids long. The CDR3, as DNA: TGTGCCAGCAGTCATAGCGGGAGGGCGAGCACCGGGGAGCTGTTTTTT. Protein: CASSHSGRASTGELFF.

In this sample, this clonotype turned up many times. The chain couples TRBV27 to TRBJ1-4, with D hard to call. Germline V gene lookup returns CDR1 MNHEY and CDR2 SMNVEV (reference sequence). V lost 3 bases and J 8 bases, leaving 16 bases between the germline ends. This CDR3 contains 15 residues. This chain's CDR3 is CASSFGRMNSEKLFF. DNA for the CDR3: TGTGCCAGCAGTTTTGGCAGAATGAATTCGGAAAAACTGTTTTTT.

This clonotype was detected a few times. The chain joins TRBV29-1 to TRBJ1-1, with D maybe TRBD1 (5 bases). V lost 6 bases to trimming and J lost 0 bases, with 5 bases between them. Germline CDR1 and CDR2: SQVTM and ANQGSEA. This CDR3 is 11 amino acids long. CDR3 sequence (DNA): TGCAGCGTGGGACTGAACACTGAAGCTTTCTTT. The encoded protein is CSVGLNTEAFF.

This clonotype has a count of ten or more. V and J are TRBV5-6 and TRBJ2-1; tentatively, D is TRBD2 (6 bases). V was pared by 4 bases and J by 0 bases, with 14 bases between. The CDR3 extends over 16 amino acids. Looked up from germline, CDR1 is SGHDT and CDR2 is YYEEEE. The CDR3 protein is CASSAGPLPSYNEQFF. CDR3 sequence (DNA): TGTGCCAGCAGCGCGGGACCCCTACCCTCCTACAATGAGCAGTTCTTC.

The chain carries TRBV19 and TRBJ2-1; 8 nucleotides align to TRBD2. CDR1 is LNHDA, CDR2 SQIVND, per germline (reference sequence). CDR3 length: 16 residues. Germline trimming cut 4 bases from V and 7 bases from J; bases unmatched to any gene: 12. CDR3 sequence (DNA): TGTGCCAGTAGTACTCTCGGGCTAGCGGGTAAGAATGAGCAGTTCTTC. The encoded protein is CASSTLGLAGKNEQFF.

This chain links TRBV28 with TRBJ2-3; TRBD2 might be the D (6 bases). The CDR3 spans 14 residues. V was cut by 2 bases and J by 3 bases, with 9 bases left in between. Per germline, CDR1 MDHEN and CDR2 SYDVKM. The CDR3 region is CASSLDGTTDTQYF. The CDR3 DNA is TGTGCCAGCAGTTTAGATGGGACTACAGATACGCAGTATTTT.

This clonotype has at least ten counts. The gene calls are TRBV29-1 and TRBJ1-1; TRBD1 is a possible D gene (5 bases). This CDR3 has 13 residues. From germline, CDR1 is SQVTM and CDR2 ANQGSEA. V lost 7 bases and J lost 5, with 17 bases in between. CDR3 residues: CSGWRGLATEAFF. The DNA of the CDR3 is TGCAGCGGGTGGAGGGGCCTGGCTACTGAAGCTTTCTTT.

This clonotype turned up a few times. The chain combines TRBV6-2 or TRBV6-3 with TRBJ2-5; D remains unclear. Germline V gives CDR1 MNHEY, CDR2 SVGEGT. The CDR3 has 11 residues. The V gene lost 6 bases and the J gene lost 0 bases, with 2 bases spanning the gap. In DNA, the CDR3 is TGTGCCAGCAGCAACCAAGAGACCCAGTACTTC. Protein: CASSNQETQYF.